The clone carrying this T cell receptor beta chain came up a few times. This sample was included in a study of early T cells in non-severe SARS-CoV-2 infection. Study information: Sequencing of bulk RNA from unsorted whole blood was done, without chain pairing.

CDR1 is MNHEY and CDR2 is SVGEGT in the germline V gene. V lost 8 bases to trimming and J lost 2 bases; unmatched junction nucleotides: 4. The CDR3 covers 16 residues. One entry per CDR3 protein, called by TCRdb with MiXCR from the 5' RACE reads. This sample carries roughly 83,000 distinct CDR3 sequences, around 9.3% of them seen once, and the ten largest clones take around 8%. Sequences were derived from whole blood, sampled at baseline. The clonotype was recovered from an adult who was a healthcare worker with PCR-confirmed SARS-CoV-2 infection or an uninfected control (not recorded which). The rearrangement uses TRBV6-2 or TRBV6-3 and TRBJ2-3, with TRBD2 matching over 16 bases. Written as DNA, the CDR3 is TGTGCCAGCGGGACTAGCGGGAGGGCCAACACAGATACGCAGTATTTT. Its protein product is CASGTSGRANTDTQYF.